The 31 T cell receptor beta chains in this list originate from one sample, sequenced in a study of cytomegalovirus exposure and HLA in healthy donors (dated by TCRdb to 2016 to 2017). The receptor library was made with the immunoSEQ multiplex PCR assay. For the multiplex PCR, a mixture combining 60 forward primers for TCR Vbeta segments and 13 reverse primers for TCR Jbeta segments was used. TCRdb re-hosts the immuneACCESS table, in-frame sequences only. Its copies lack some clones; in the studies checked, an unresolved V gene accounts for under half of them, and the cause for the rest is not known. Across this sample there are approximately 240,000 clones, with around 89% seen only once. Roughly 0.99% of the sample belongs to the ten largest clones. The sample taken for sequencing was PBMCs. The receptors derive from a woman younger than 35 in good health and CMV-seronegative.

Comment on this clone: Its ends do not fully match the called genes, so a read error is possible. The DNA for the CDR3 is TGTGCCAGCAGCTTAGACAGCCCCTACGGGCAGTACTTC. As protein: CASSLDSPYGQYF. The chain joins TRBV7-9 to TRBJ2-7, with D unclear. The germline CDR1 and CDR2 sequences are SEHNR and FQNEAQ (reference sequence). The length of the CDR3 is 13 residues.

The chain is built from TRBV4-1 and TRBJ2-2; TRBD2 matches 8 bases. Germline assignment: CDR1 MGHRA and CDR2 YSYEKL. The length of the CDR3 is 17 residues. Losses at the gene ends were 1 base for V and 1 base for J; bases not matched to a gene: 5. CDR3 in amino acids: CASSQVQREWNTGELFF. The CDR3 nucleotides read TGCGCCAGCAGCCAAGTTCAGCGGGAGTGGAACACCGGGGAGCTGTTTTTT.

The V and J genes are TRBV6-5 and TRBJ2-4; 12 nucleotides line up with TRBD2. This CDR3 is built from 15 residues. Per germline, CDR1 MNHEY and CDR2 SVGAGI. The ends lost 10 bases at V and 7 bases at J; junction bases unmatched: 11. DNA for the CDR3: TGTGCCACGCAAACTAGCGGGGGGCGGGCGAACATTCAGTACTTC. Its protein is CATQTSGGRANIQYF.

The V gene is TRBV6-1, the J gene TRBJ1-2; 11 nucleotides match TRBD1. Germline lookup yields CDR1 MNHNS and CDR2 SASEGT. This CDR3 is built from 18 residues. J gave up 8 bases and V 3 bases, and 17 bases lay outside the gene matches. The CDR3 reads CASSEPSLIPGQGGGYTF. The CDR3 DNA reads TGTGCCAGCAGTGAGCCCTCACTAATACCGGGACAGGGGGGCGGCTACACCTTC.

The chain recombines TRBV6-1 with TRBJ1-5; 8 nucleotides agree with TRBD1. Trimming took 6 bases from V and 11 from J; bases not matched to a gene: 3. This CDR3 contains 11 residues. In germline, CDR1 is MNHNS, CDR2 SASEGT. The CDR3 here is CASSETGAQHF. The CDR3 nucleotides read TGTGCCAGCAGCGAGACAGGGGCCCAGCATTTT.

In its sample, this clone was seen a few times. V gene TRBV7-2 combines with J gene TRBJ1-5; TRBD1 matches 7 bases. CDR3 length: 17 residues. Germline V CDR1 and CDR2: SGHTA, FQGNSA. The V gene end was trimmed by 1 base and the J gene end by 1 base; junction bases not matched to a gene: 7. For the CDR3, the DNA is TGTGCCAGCAGCTTAGGACAGGGCGCTGGCAGCAATCAGCCCCAGCATTTT. It encodes CASSLGQGAGSNQPQHF.

The chain uses TRBV10-2 and TRBJ1-4; 7 bases line up with TRBD1. Germline assignment: CDR1 WSHSY and CDR2 SAAADI. V shed 4 bases, J shed 0 bases, and the junction held 5 bases outside the gene matches. The CDR3 covers 16 residues. CDR3 protein: CASSGGQRPTNEKLFF. Here the CDR3 DNA reads TGCGCCAGCAGTGGGGGACAGAGACCAACTAATGAAAAACTGTTTTTT.

The rearrangement links TRBV5-4 to TRBJ2-1; 14 bases agree with TRBD2. Germline trimming cut 0 bases from V and 6 bases from J; bases unmatched to any gene: 5. The germline gives CDR1 SGHNT, CDR2 YYREEE (reference sequence). The CDR3 extends over 17 amino acids. This CDR3 is CASSLGRLAGGPNEQFF. CDR3 coding DNA: TGTGCCAGCAGCTTGGGAAGACTAGCGGGGGGGCCCAATGAGCAGTTCTTC.

The V gene is TRBV27, the J gene TRBJ1-2; D gene uncertain. Trimming removed 2 bases at V and 4 bases at J, with 11 bases between. CDR1 is MNHEY and CDR2 is SMNVEV in the germline V gene (reference sequence). The CDR3 runs 14 residues. This CDR3 is CASSLDGDLYGYTF. The CDR3 DNA is TGTGCCAGCAGTTTAGACGGAGACCTCTATGGCTACACCTTC.

This clone was detected once. The gene calls are TRBV19 and TRBJ1-1; 11 bases are shared with TRBD1. V dropped 6 bases and J dropped 1; count of bases not matched to a gene: 4. Germline-derived CDR1 and CDR2 are LNHDA and SQIVND (reference sequence). CDR3 length equals 15 residues. The CDR3 loop is CASRDRGLRNTEAFF. CDR3 nucleotides: TGTGCCAGTAGGGACAGGGGGCTAAGGAACACTGAAGCTTTCTTT.

This CDR3 is CASSHQGSIWGNTEAFF. For the CDR3, the DNA is TGCGCCAGCAGCCACCAGGGGTCGATTTGGGGGAACACTGAAGCTTTCTTT. This sequence joins TRBV4-1 and TRBJ1-1; perhaps TRBD1 as D (6 bases). The germline CDR1 and CDR2 sequences are MGHRA and YSYEKL. This CDR3 has 17 amino acids. V lost 3 bases, J lost 1 base, and 18 bases lay in between.

The V and J genes are TRBV28 and TRBJ1-1, with D unresolved. This CDR3 has 11 residues. Trimming removed 7 bases at V and 8 bases at J, with 11 bases between. Germline V gene sequence: CDR1 MDHEN, CDR2 SYDVKM. This chain's CDR3 is CASTDKIEAFF. The CDR3 region has the DNA TGTGCCAGCACCGACAAGATCGAAGCTTTCTTT.

The CDR3 is CASSQDWTGNLRGGYTF. The CDR3 nucleotides are TGCGCCAGCAGCCAAGATTGGACAGGGAACTTGCGGGGTGGCTACACCTTC. The chain couples TRBV4-3 to TRBJ1-2, with TRBD1 matching 8 bases. CDR3 length equals 17 residues. Germline V gives CDR1 LGHNA, CDR2 YSLEER. V lost 0 bases and J lost 7; bases outside the gene matches: 13.

V gene TRBV2 combines with J gene TRBJ1-2; D call uncertain. Trimming removed 6 bases at V and 1 base at J, with 12 bases between. This CDR3 has 14 amino acids. Germline V gene sequence: CDR1 SNHLY, CDR2 FYNNEI. The CDR3 protein is CASRRRVDNYGYTF. The CDR3 DNA follows: TGTGCCAGCAGAAGGAGGGTCGATAACTATGGCTACACCTTC.

V and J are TRBV5-1 and TRBJ1-2; D is perhaps TRBD1 (5 bases). Germline CDR1 is SGHRS and CDR2 is YFSETQ. This CDR3 comprises 13 residues. V lost 4 bases and J lost 8, with 15 bases in between. The chain's CDR3 is CASSVGGFKGYTF. Here the CDR3 DNA reads TGCGCCAGCAGCGTCGGGGGGTTTAAGGGCTACACCTTC.

The CDR3, as DNA: TGTGCCAGCAGCTTGACCCCGCTAGACTCGACCGGGGAGCTGTTTTTT. Its protein product is CASSLTPLDSTGELFF. The J gene is TRBJ2-2, the V gene TRBV5-8; D remains ambiguous. The CDR3 spans 16 residues. Trimming took 1 base from V and 5 from J, leaving 15 bases between them. CDR1 and CDR2 (germline): SGHTS, YDEGEE.

The J gene is TRBJ2-7, the V gene TRBV6-6; 8 nucleotides align to TRBD2. CDR1 is MNHNY, CDR2 SVGAGI, per germline (reference sequence). Germline trimming cut 0 bases from V and 5 bases from J; bases unmatched to any gene: 6. The CDR3 covers 15 residues. The CDR3 sequence is CASSYSGGRSNEQYF. The DNA of the CDR3 is TGTGCCAGCAGTTACTCGGGCGGGAGGAGCAACGAGCAGTACTTC.

The rearrangement joins TRBV4-2 to TRBJ2-7; 7 bases agree with TRBD1. CDR1 LGHNA and CDR2 YNFKEQ come from the germline V gene. After removal of 0 bases from V and 6 bases from J, the junction contained 11 bases not matched to a gene. The CDR3 is 16 amino acids. DNA for the CDR3: TGTGCCAGCAGCCAAGAGGGGCCGCGACAGGGCCGCGAGCAGTACTTC. It specifies CASSQEGPRQGREQYF.

This chain joins TRBV5-1 and TRBJ2-7, with 7 bases aligning to TRBD1. V dropped 0 bases and J dropped 3; count of bases not matched to a gene: 9. The germline CDR1 and CDR2 sequences are SGHRS and YFSETQ. The CDR3 length is 16 residues. The CDR3 nucleotides read TGCGCCAGCAGCTTGGTTGGAGACAGGGCCCTCTACGAGCAGTACTTC. It translates to CASSLVGDRALYEQYF.

V is TRBV5-6 and J is TRBJ2-5; D may be TRBD1 (5 bases). The CDR3 loop spans 13 amino acids. V was shortened by 4 bases and J by 2 bases, with 9 bases between the two germline ends. CDR1 and CDR2 (germline): SGHDT, YYEEEE. CDR3 protein: CASSKGFQETQYF. In DNA, the CDR3 is TGTGCCAGCAGCAAGGGGTTTCAAGAGACCCAGTACTTC.

The rearrangement joins TRBV18 to TRBJ2-3, with 7 bases aligning to TRBD2. The V and J ends lost 2 bases and 1 base, in that order; junction bases with no gene match: 3. Germline V lookup: CDR1 KGHSH, CDR2 LQKENI. The CDR3 is 15 residues long. The CDR3 DNA reads TGTGCCAGCTCACCAACAGCGGGGCGCACAGATACGCAGTATTTT. It specifies CASSPTAGRTDTQYF.

The V gene is TRBV5-1, the J gene TRBJ1-1; D is unresolved. Trimming took off 3 bases at V and 3 bases at J, with 15 bases between the two ends. The germline gives CDR1 SGHRS, CDR2 YFSETQ. The CDR3 extends over 15 amino acids. The CDR3 sequence: CASSSLRALDTEAFF. The CDR3 DNA reads TGCGCCAGCAGCTCTCTGCGGGCACTCGACACTGAAGCTTTCTTT.

The chain employs TRBV10-3 and TRBJ2-1, with 7 bases matching TRBD2. V lost 8 bases, J lost 4 bases, and 8 bases stayed unmatched. CDR1 and CDR2 (germline): ENHRY, SYGVKD. This CDR3 contains 14 residues. DNA of the CDR3: TGTGCCATCGGCGGGGGATCCACATACAATGAGCAGTTCTTC. As protein: CAIGGGSTYNEQFF.

The rearrangement uses TRBV25-1 and TRBJ1-2, with D unresolved. This CDR3 comprises 14 residues. V was trimmed by 4 bases and J by 6 bases, leaving 15 bases between them. Germline V lookup: CDR1 MGHDK, CDR2 SYGVNS. CDR3 region: CASSVGGIIDGYTF. The CDR3 coding sequence is TGTGCCAGCAGTGTGGGAGGGATTATCGATGGCTACACCTTC.

The V and J genes are TRBV6-1 and TRBJ2-7; TRBD1 might be the D (6 bases). The CDR3 runs 12 residues. Deletions cut 5 bases from V and 5 bases from J, with 10 bases between. CDR1 is MNHNS, CDR2 SASEGT, per germline. The CDR3 nucleotides are TGTGCCAGCAGTTCGGGACAACACGAGCAGTACTTC. It translates to CASSSGQHEQYF.

This clone showed up just a few times. The chain joins TRBV5-4 to TRBJ2-1, with D maybe TRBD2 (7 bases). With 0 bases removed from V and 10 bases from J, the gap between germline ends came to 17 bases. The length of the CDR3 is 15 residues. The V gene's germline CDR1 is SGHNT and CDR2 YYREEE (reference sequence). CDR3: CASSLVGGARREQFF. The DNA for the CDR3 is TGTGCCAGCAGCTTGGTAGGGGGGGCCCGCCGGGAGCAGTTCTTC.

The rearrangement uses TRBV5-1 and TRBJ2-5; D is ambiguous. There are 13 residues in the CDR3. Germline V gene sequence: CDR1 SGHRS, CDR2 YFSETQ. Trimming removed 4 bases from V and 2 bases from J, with 9 bases in between. The CDR3 DNA follows: TGCGCCAGCAGCCCGAACACACAAGAGACCCAGTACTTC. This translates into CASSPNTQETQYF.

The V gene is TRBV4-3, the J gene TRBJ2-5; TRBD1 matches at 10 bases. The V and J ends lost 0 bases and 5 bases, in that order; junction bases with no gene match: 9. The CDR3 spans 17 residues. Germline V gene lookup returns CDR1 LGHNA and CDR2 YSLEER. The CDR3 sequence is CASSQDLGTGAGETQYF. The CDR3 coding sequence is TGCGCCAGCAGCCAAGATCTAGGGACAGGGGCGGGCGAGACCCAGTACTTC.

This chain links TRBV13 with TRBJ2-3; TRBD2 aligns across 10 bases. Germline V gene lookup returns CDR1 PRHDT and CDR2 FYEKMQ (reference sequence). The CDR3 consists of 16 residues. V gave up 5 bases and J gave up 0 bases; unmatched junction bases: 5. The CDR3 reads CASSVRAGGSTDTQYF. As DNA, the CDR3 is TGTGCCAGCAGCGTCCGAGCGGGGGGGAGCACAGATACGCAGTATTTT.

The chain joins TRBV15 to TRBJ2-7, with 8 bases aligning to TRBD2. The CDR3 consists of 15 residues. Germline V gene sequence: CDR1 LNHNV, CDR2 YYDKDF (reference sequence). The J segment lost 7 bases and the V segment lost 0 bases, leaving 8 bases of the junction unmatched. The CDR3 coding sequence is TGTGCCACCAGCAGAGATCCAGCGGGAGTTCAAGAGCAGTACTTC. Its translation is CATSRDPAGVQEQYF.

The chain links TRBV19 to TRBJ1-2, with D possibly matching TRBD1 (6 bases). This CDR3 comprises 12 residues. Trimming removed 5 bases at V and 5 bases at J, with 9 bases between. Germline CDR1 is LNHDA and CDR2 is SQIVND (reference sequence). The CDR3 DNA is TGTGCCAGTAGTCAGGGGCGGTATGGCTACACCTTC. Protein product: CASSQGRYGYTF.